This T cell receptor (beta chain) was found in a study of OX40 agonist ivuxolimab in advanced cancers. Some clones are missing from TCRdb's copy, which holds only in-frame ones; the method was immunoSEQ multiplex PCR. This sample yields more than 95,000 clones, of which 91% are seen a single time; 0.3% to 0.4% belongs to the top ten. Collection of blood occurred at baseline, at cycle 4 day 1, and at cycle 7 day 1. The length of the CDR3 is 15 residues. J lost 2 bases, V lost 4 bases, and 8 bases had no gene match. CDR1 is SGHRS and CDR2 is YFSETQ in the germline V gene. The material sequenced was CD4+ or CD8+ T cells sorted from blood, taken in a trial of the OX40 agonist ivuxolimab. The chain has TRBV5-1 and TRBJ2-5, with 7 bases fitting TRBD1. The source is an adult with an advanced solid tumor such as melanoma, head and neck, liver or kidney cancer. For the CDR3, the DNA is TGCGCCAGCAGCGATTCCAGGGGGAGTCAAGAGACCCAGTACTTC. Its protein is CASSDSRGSQETQYF.